Listed here are 27 T cell receptor beta chains from one sample, sequenced in a study of T cell responses to AZD1222 COVID-19 vaccine. TCRdb keeps only in-frame clones here, not all; method: immunoSEQ multiplex PCR. This sample has 90,000 to 120,000 clones, with over 80% found just once. Sequencing was performed on peripheral blood, taken 28 days after the second AZD1222 dose. These TCRs come from an adult who received the AZD1222 COVID-19 vaccine.

This clone is categorized as medium-sized. The genes are TRBV27 and TRBJ2-7, with D unclear. Trimming pared 4 bases from V and 3 bases from J, leaving 7 bases between. The CDR3 covers 12 residues. Germline assignment: CDR1 MNHEY and CDR2 SMNVEV (reference sequence). The DNA of the CDR3 is TGTGCCAGCAGTTACAACAGCTACGAGCAGTACTTC. This translates into CASSYNSYEQYF.

This clone appeared once. This chain joins TRBV18 and TRBJ2-7; 11 bases are shared with TRBD1. The V gene end was trimmed by 4 bases and the J gene end by 1 base; junction bases not matched to a gene: 9. The CDR3 length is 17 residues. The germline gives CDR1 KGHSH, CDR2 LQKENI. CDR3 protein: CASSLRTGTGGSYEQYF. The CDR3 DNA is TGTGCCAGCTCACTAAGAACCGGGACAGGGGGATCCTACGAGCAGTACTTC.

The rearrangement joins TRBV19 to TRBJ1-4, with D unresolved. The CDR3 is made up of 15 amino acids. Germline V lookup: CDR1 LNHDA, CDR2 SQIVND (reference sequence). V lost 5 bases and J 8 bases, leaving 18 bases between the germline ends. CDR3 in DNA: TGTGCCAGTAGTCCGGGGAGGGCCGGGGAGGAAAAACTGTTTTTT. This codes for CASSPGRAGEEKLFF.

The chain uses TRBV5-1 and TRBJ1-2; D unresolved. V lost 4 bases and J 4 bases, leaving 14 bases between the germline ends. This CDR3 spans 14 amino acids. Germline lookup yields CDR1 SGHRS and CDR2 YFSETQ. CDR3 residues: CASSPAEPSYGYTF. The CDR3 DNA reads TGCGCCAGCAGCCCCGCAGAACCCTCCTATGGCTACACCTTC.

The chain recombines TRBV11-2 with TRBJ1-1; tentatively, D is TRBD1 (5 bases). This CDR3 spans 16 amino acids. The germline V gene has CDR1 SGHAT and CDR2 FQNNGV. Trimming left V 3 bases short and J 4 bases short, with 18 bases between. The CDR3 loop is CASSLGWAGPGTEAFF. CDR3 DNA: TGTGCCAGCAGCTTGGGTTGGGCAGGGCCGGGCACTGAAGCTTTCTTT. Together with reference TRBV11-2 and TRBJ1-1, the CDR3 gives the full variable domain: EAGVAQSPRYKIIEKRQSVAFWCNPISGHATLYWYQQILGQGPKLLIQFQNNGVVDDSQLPKDRFSAERLKGVDSTLKIQPAKLEDSAVYLCASSLGWAGPGTEAFFGQGTRLTVV.

The rearrangement joins TRBV7-9 to TRBJ2-1; tentatively, D is TRBD2 (5 bases). V gave up 5 bases and J gave up 0 bases, with 14 bases separating them. Per the germline V gene, CDR1 is SEHNR and CDR2 is FQNEAQ (reference sequence). CDR3 length equals 16 residues. CDR3 in DNA: TGTGCCAGCAGCCCCCTAGCCTCAAGCTCCTACAATGAGCAGTTCTTC. This encodes CASSPLASSSYNEQFF. The full variable domain, in which reference TRBV7-9 and TRBJ2-1 provide the parts outside the CDR3, is DTGVSQNPRHKITKRGQNVTFRCDPISEHNRLYWYRQTLGQGPEFLTYFQNEAQLEKSRLLSDRFSAERPKGSFSTLEIQRTEQGDSAMYLCASSPLASSSYNEQFFGPGTRLTVL.

V usage is TRBV11-3 and J usage is TRBJ2-7, with TRBD2 matching over 8 bases. The CDR3 covers 15 residues. V was pared by 4 bases and J by 4 bases, with 9 bases of the junction left unmatched. Germline-derived CDR1 and CDR2 are SGHNT and YENEEA. This chain's CDR3 is CASSSNTGTSYEQYF. CDR3 nucleotides: TGTGCCAGCAGCTCGAATACCGGGACTAGTTACGAGCAGTACTTC.

The V gene is TRBV11-3, the J gene TRBJ2-1, with TRBD2 as a possible D gene (7 bases). Germline V gives CDR1 SGHNT, CDR2 YENEEA. This CDR3 is built from 15 residues. Trimming took 1 base from V and 10 from J, leaving 17 bases between them. This chain's CDR3 is CASSLGGGGSLEQFF. The CDR3 DNA sequence: TGTGCCAGCAGCTTAGGAGGCGGGGGCAGTTTGGAGCAGTTCTTC.

This chain uses TRBV30 with TRBJ2-3; TRBD1 agrees at 9 bases. V lost 5 bases, J lost 3 bases, and 12 bases stayed unmatched. The CDR3 spans 16 residues. Per the germline V gene, CDR1 is GTSNPN and CDR2 is SVGIG (reference sequence). The CDR3 DNA reads as TGTGCCTGGGGGGGAAGGGGACAGGGTCTGACAGATACGCAGTATTTT. Protein: CAWGGRGQGLTDTQYF.

J is TRBJ2-1 and V is TRBV9; TRBD2 matches 8 bases. This CDR3 has 16 amino acids. The V and J ends lost 4 bases and 2 bases, in that order; junction bases with no gene match: 8. CDR1 is SGDLS, CDR2 YYNGEE, per germline. The CDR3 bases are TGTGCCAGCAGCTATGGACTAGCTGTAGCCTACAATGAGCAGTTCTTC. This gives the protein CASSYGLAVAYNEQFF.

The chain links TRBV27 to TRBJ2-7; 10 bases are a match to TRBD2. Trimming cost V 5 bases and J 1 base; bases outside gene matches: 5. CDR1 MNHEY and CDR2 SMNVEV come from the germline V gene (reference sequence). This CDR3 is built from 15 residues. The CDR3 DNA is TGTGCCAGCAGTCCAATAGCGGGAGGTTCCTACGAGCAGTACTTC. It is translated as CASSPIAGGSYEQYF.

The CDR3 sequence is CASSYESSVGYTF. The DNA for the CDR3 is TGTGCCAGCAGTTACGAGTCATCCGTGGGCTACACCTTC. The gene calls are TRBV6-5 and TRBJ1-2; D remains ambiguous. Trimming left V 2 bases short and J 8 bases short, with 12 bases between. CDR1 and CDR2 from the germline V gene are MNHEY and SVGAGI. This CDR3 is built from 13 residues.

V and J are TRBV5-4 and TRBJ1-2; maybe TRBD1 (5 bases). V was pared by 6 bases and J by 2 bases, with 17 bases between. CDR3 length: 15 residues. CDR1 SGHNT and CDR2 YYREEE come from the germline V gene (reference sequence). CDR3: CASNLRQSTNYGYTF. The CDR3 DNA follows: TGTGCCAGCAACTTACGACAGAGCACAAACTATGGCTACACCTTC. Variable domain in full (rest from reference TRBV5-4 and TRBJ1-2): ETGVTQSPTHLIKTRGQQVTLRCSSQSGHNTVSWYQQALGQGPQFIFQYYREEENGRGNFPPRFSGLQFPNYSSELNVNALELDDSALYLCASNLRQSTNYGYTFGSGTRLTVV.

CDR3 region: CASSQEGGYTF. The CDR3 nucleotides are TGCGCCAGCAGCCAAGAAGGCGGCTACACCTTC. This chain joins TRBV4-1 and TRBJ1-2; D ambiguous. The germline V gene has CDR1 MGHRA and CDR2 YSYEKL. Trimming stripped 0 bases from V and 8 bases from J, with 4 bases between. CDR3 length: 11 amino acids.

The chain joins TRBV7-2 to TRBJ1-6; no definite D call. This CDR3 has 15 residues. V lost 1 base to trimming and J lost 5 bases, with 9 bases between them. Germline CDR1 and CDR2: SGHTA and FQGNSA. Here the CDR3 DNA reads TGTGCCAGCAGCTTAGGCCAGGTCCATAATTCACCCCTCCACTTT. Residues: CASSLGQVHNSPLHF.

The gene calls are TRBV9 and TRBJ1-1; D gene ambiguous. V was trimmed by 4 bases and J by 10 bases, leaving 14 bases between them. Germline V gene sequence: CDR1 SGDLS, CDR2 YYNGEE. The CDR3 length is 12 residues. The CDR3 DNA follows: TGTGCCAGCAGCCTCGGTGAGGGAGGAGCTTTCTTT. Translation gives CASSLGEGGAFF.

The chain has TRBV6-4 and TRBJ1-5; perhaps TRBD1 as D (5 bases). Germline lookup yields CDR1 MRHNA and CDR2 SNTAGT. The CDR3 is made up of 16 amino acids. The V end lost 5 bases, the J end lost 3 bases, and 17 bases lay between the germline ends. The CDR3 region has the DNA TGTGCCAGCAGTCCAATCCCCGGGGGATACAATCAGCCCCAGCATTTT. It encodes CASSPIPGGYNQPQHF.

The CDR3 DNA sequence: TGTGCCAGCAGTGACCTACAGGACGCCGTCTCCTATGACGAGCAGTACTTC. Encoded protein: CASSDLQDAVSYDEQYF. The rearrangement links TRBV2 to TRBJ2-7; tentative D call: TRBD1 (5 bases). The CDR3 covers 17 residues. Germline lookup yields CDR1 SNHLY and CDR2 FYNNEI. Trimming took 3 bases from V and 5 from J, leaving 23 bases between them. Supplemented by reference TRBV2 and TRBJ2-7, the full variable domain reads EPEVTQTPSHQVTQMGQEVILRCVPISNHLYFYWYRQILGQKVEFLVSFYNNEISEKSEIFDDQFSVERPDGSNFTLKIRSTKLEDSAMYFCASSDLQDAVSYDEQYFGPGTRLTVT.

V is TRBV19 and J is TRBJ1-3; the D is unclear. The CDR3 contains 16 residues. Trimming cost V 4 bases and J 0 bases, with 13 bases left between them. The germline CDR1 and CDR2 sequences are LNHDA and SQIVND (reference sequence). As DNA, the CDR3 is TGTGCCAGTAGTAAAGAACCGGGTCCCTCTGGAAACACCATATATTTT. Its protein is CASSKEPGPSGNTIYF.

The rearrangement links TRBV29-1 to TRBJ2-1; D tentatively reads TRBD1 or TRBD2 (5 bases each). The length of the CDR3 is 13 residues. Deletions cut 3 bases from V and 8 bases from J, with 14 bases between. CDR1 and CDR2 (germline): SQVTM, ANQGSEA. CDR3: CSVDIVEGYEQFF. CDR3 bases: TGCAGCGTTGATATAGTAGAGGGGTATGAGCAGTTCTTC.

V and J are TRBV11-2 and TRBJ2-6, with D perhaps TRBD1 (6 bases). This CDR3 is built from 19 residues. V lost 1 base to trimming and J lost 0 bases, with 16 bases between them. Per the germline V gene, CDR1 is SGHAT and CDR2 is FQNNGV. DNA for the CDR3: TGTGCCAGCAGCTTAGTTTTAGGTCTAGGGGGCTCTGGGGCCAACGTCCTGACTTTC. Amino acids: CASSLVLGLGGSGANVLTF.

This clone came up once. This chain connects TRBV5-1 to TRBJ2-5; D may be TRBD1 (6 bases). The CDR3 covers 13 residues. The germline V and J ends were trimmed by 4 bases and 4 bases, with 11 bases remaining between them. Per the germline V gene, CDR1 is SGHRS and CDR2 is YFSETQ. The CDR3 DNA sequence: TGCGCCAGCAGCCCCAGGGGCGGAGAGACCCAGTACTTC. Protein: CASSPRGGETQYF.

This chain uses TRBV6-5 with TRBJ2-7; D unresolved. V was clipped by 0 bases and J by 5 bases, with 14 bases between them. Germline-derived CDR1 and CDR2 are MNHEY and SVGAGI. This CDR3 has 15 residues. The CDR3 loop is CASSYSTAVLDEQYF. In DNA, the CDR3 is TGTGCCAGCAGTTACTCGACGGCAGTTCTGGACGAGCAGTACTTC.

V and J are TRBV27 and TRBJ1-5, with 7 bases fitting TRBD1. The CDR3 contains 16 residues. The junction had 13 bases not matched to a gene; V was cut back by 6 bases and J by 5 bases. Germline V gives CDR1 MNHEY, CDR2 SMNVEV (reference sequence). The CDR3 sequence is CASRGFFRDSDQPQHF. In DNA, the CDR3 is TGTGCCAGCAGAGGTTTTTTCCGGGACAGTGATCAGCCCCAGCATTTT.

This CDR3 reads CASSSEREFGYEQYF. The CDR3 DNA reads as TGTGCCAGCAGCTCCGAGCGGGAGTTTGGCTACGAGCAGTACTTC. V is TRBV5-6 and J is TRBJ2-7; TRBD2 aligns across 8 bases. Germline lookup yields CDR1 SGHDT and CDR2 YYEEEE. Germline trimming cut 3 bases from V and 3 bases from J; bases unmatched to any gene: 8. This CDR3 comprises 15 residues. Variable domain in full (rest from reference TRBV5-6 and TRBJ2-7): DAGVTQSPTHLIKTRGQQVTLRCSPKSGHDTVSWYQQALGQGPQFIFQYYEEEERQRGNFPDRFSGHQFPNYSSELNVNALLLGDSALYLCASSSEREFGYEQYFGPGTRLTVT.

The chain uses TRBV28 and TRBJ1-2; 7 nucleotides align to TRBD1. Germline V lookup: CDR1 MDHEN, CDR2 SYDVKM. The V gene end was trimmed by 4 bases and the J gene end by 8 bases; junction bases not matched to a gene: 19. This CDR3 is 17 amino acids long. The CDR3 spells CASSSSPSYRGEGGYTF. CDR3 nucleotide sequence: TGTGCCAGCAGTTCCTCCCCCTCTTACAGGGGCGAGGGGGGCTACACCTTC.

J is TRBJ2-7 and V is TRBV30; TRBD1 is a possible D gene (6 bases). The CDR3 is 14 residues long. V lost 4 bases and J 7 bases, leaving 20 bases between the germline ends. Germline lookup yields CDR1 GTSNPN and CDR2 SVGIG (reference sequence). CDR3 residues: CAWTGALPFGEQYF. CDR3 DNA sequence: TGTGCCTGGACAGGGGCCCTCCCCTTCGGGGAGCAGTACTTC. The full variable domain, rest sourced from reference TRBV30 and TRBJ2-7, is SQTIHQWPATLVQPVGSPLSLECTVEGTSNPNLYWYRQAAGRGLQLLFYSVGIGQISSEVPQNLSASRPQDRQFILSSKKLLLSDSGFYLCAWTGALPFGEQYFGPGTRLTVT.